These T cell receptor beta chains were read from a single sample in a study of blood T cell repertoires in COVID-19. Using immunoSEQ multiplex PCR, the repertoire was profiled, and TCRdb retains in-frame clones only, with some absent. The sample contains about 59,000 clones, roughly 86% of which appear only once. The specimen was peripheral blood. Receptor source: a man aged 55 to 69 with active or convalescent COVID-19. Both conserved end residues are part of each CDR3. Fields, in order: J gene, D gene, clone size, V gene, CDR3 length, CDR3 protein, CDR3 DNA. D genes are given only for firm matches. The size of a clone is reported for some rows only, either as once, few or many, or as a class for expanded clones.

>TRBJ1-1|NA|NA|TRBV2|12
CASAAGPLGAFF
TGTGCCAGCGCAGCGGGCCCATTGGGGGCTTTCTTT
>TRBJ2-5|NA|NA|TRBV3-1/TRBV3-2|13
CASSQGGEETQYF
TGTGCCAGCAGCCAGGGGGGAGAAGAGACCCAGTACTTC
>TRBJ1-5|NA|NA|TRBV28|15
CASSRLLGTGQPQHF
TGTGCCAGCAGTCGACTTTTGGGTACAGGCCAGCCCCAGCATTTT
>TRBJ2-1|NA|few|TRBV10-2|15
CASSAGSVAYNEQFF
TGCGCCAGCAGTGCTGGTAGCGTTGCCTACAATGAGCAGTTCTTC
>TRBJ2-1|TRBD2|NA|TRBV7-2|18
CASSPGLAGGGLYNEQFF
TGTGCCAGCAGCCCCGGACTAGCGGGGGGAGGCCTATACAATGAGCAGTTCTTC
>TRBJ2-7|NA|NA|TRBV27|15
CASSFRTGDSYEQYF
TGTGCCAGCAGTTTTCGGACGGGGGATTCCTACGAGCAGTACTTC
>TRBJ2-1|TRBD2|NA|TRBV15|20
CATSVPAQTSGRASYNEQFF
TGTGCCACCAGCGTCCCAGCTCAGACTAGCGGGAGGGCCTCCTACAATGAGCAGTTCTTC
>TRBJ2-5|TRBD2|NA|TRBV19|14
CASSILAGDETQYF
TGTGCCAGTAGTATCCTAGCGGGGGATGAGACCCAGTACTTC
>TRBJ1-1|NA|NA|TRBV5-4|13
CASSSGQRIEAFF
TGTGCCAGCAGCTCCGGACAGAGAATTGAAGCTTTCTTT
>TRBJ2-1|NA|NA|TRBV7-6|13
CASSGTGYNEQFF
TGTGCCAGCAGCGGCACGGGGTACAATGAGCAGTTCTTC
>TRBJ1-5|NA|few|TRBV4-1|14
CASSHGQHNQPQHF
TGCGCCAGCAGCCACGGACAGCACAATCAGCCCCAGCATTTT
>TRBJ1-2|TRBD1|NA|TRBV2|12
CASSRDSYGYTF
TGTGCCAGCAGTCGGGACAGCTATGGCTACACCTTC
>TRBJ2-2|TRBD2|NA|TRBV5-6|15
CASSLAGGNTGELFF
TGTGCCAGCAGCTTGGCGGGGGGTAACACCGGGGAGCTGTTTTTT
>TRBJ2-5|TRBD2|NA|TRBV12-5|16
CASGLRSLALAETQYF
TGTGCTAGTGGTTTGAGGTCACTAGCGTTGGCGGAGACCCAGTACTTC
>TRBJ1-6|TRBD1|NA|TRBV6-1|16
CASSDDRAFYNSPLHF
TGTGCCAGCAGTGATGACAGGGCCTTCTATAATTCACCCCTCCACTTT
>TRBJ1-2|NA|NA|TRBV29-1|13
CSVELGQGIGYTF
TGCAGCGTTGAATTAGGGCAGGGGATTGGCTACACCTTC
>TRBJ2-3|NA|NA|TRBV3-1/TRBV3-2|18
CASSRRSTGTRITDTQYF
TGTGCCAGCAGCCGCCGATCGACAGGGACTAGAATCACAGATACGCAGTATTTT
>TRBJ2-1|TRBD2|once|TRBV3-1/TRBV3-2|14
CASSPTSGGNEQFF
TGTGCCAGCAGCCCGACTAGCGGAGGTAATGAGCAGTTCTTC
>TRBJ1-4|TRBD1|NA|TRBV6-5|13
CASTWDRGEKLFF
TGTGCCAGCACGTGGGACAGGGGTGAAAAACTGTTTTTT
>TRBJ1-5|NA|NA|TRBV24-1|17
CATSDPKDRYSNQPQHF
TGTGCCACCAGTGATCCAAAAGACAGGTATAGCAATCAGCCCCAGCATTTT
>TRBJ2-3|NA|NA|TRBV5-1|13
CASSLTGGDTQYF
TGCGCCAGCAGTTTGACAGGAGGGGATACGCAGTATTTT
>TRBJ1-1|NA|NA|TRBV20-1|13
CSASTGANTEAFF
TGCAGTGCTAGTACAGGAGCCAACACTGAAGCTTTCTTT
>TRBJ2-3|NA|NA|TRBV2|13
CASIRTATDTQYF
TGTGCCAGCATCCGGACAGCGACAGATACGCAGTATTTT
>TRBJ2-3|NA|NA|TRBV15|13
CATSRDIGDQGYF
TGTGCCACCAGCAGAGATATAGGGGATCAAGGGTATTTT
>TRBJ1-3|TRBD1|NA|TRBV6-2/TRBV6-3|17
CASSYSPDRSSGNTIYF
TGTGCCAGCAGTTATTCCCCGGACAGGTCCTCTGGAAACACCATATATTTT
>TRBJ1-4|NA|NA|TRBV3-1/TRBV3-2|15
CASSQGDRPNEKLFF
TGTGCCAGCAGCCAAGGTGACAGGCCTAATGAAAAACTGTTTTTT
>TRBJ2-2|NA|few|TRBV2|15
CASSPLLATTGELFF
TGTGCCAGCAGTCCCCTTCTAGCTACCACCGGGGAGCTGTTTTTT